The 25 T cell receptor beta chains reported below all come from one sample, sequenced in a study of shared clonotypes between healthy human individuals. Sequencing was performed with immunoSEQ multiplex PCR; in TCRdb, only in-frame clones are kept and a portion is missing. The sample lists about 560,000 clones, around 77% occurring once. The sequenced sample consisted of PBMCs. The receptor source for this set is a woman aged 40 to 50 in good health. Some clones in this sample may be carry-over from other donors' samples.

To note about this clone: The same CDR3 arises from other DNA sequences in this sample as well. The chain carries TRBV18 and TRBJ2-5; D perhaps matches TRBD2 (6 bases). CDR1 KGHSH and CDR2 LQKENI come from the germline V gene. This CDR3 is 13 amino acids long. The germline V and J ends were trimmed by 3 bases and 2 bases, with 7 bases remaining between them. In DNA form, the CDR3 reads TGTGCCAGCTCACCGGGACTGCAAGAGACCCAGTACTTC. This encodes CASSPGLQETQYF.

V gene TRBV10-3 combines with J gene TRBJ2-7, with 9 bases matching TRBD1. V lost 3 bases and J lost 2; bases outside the gene matches: 5. CDR1 ENHRY and CDR2 SYGVKD come from the germline V gene. The CDR3 contains 15 residues. CDR3 DNA sequence: TGTGCCATCAGTGACGCCGGGACAGGGACCTACGAGCAGTACTTC. Amino acids: CAISDAGTGTYEQYF.

The chain joins TRBV11-2 to TRBJ1-4, with D possibly TRBD1 on 5 matching bases. In germline, CDR1 is SGHAT, CDR2 FQNNGV. V was trimmed by 8 bases and J by 4 bases, leaving 14 bases between them. CDR3 length: 14 amino acids. This chain's CDR3 is CASLKGPNNEKLFF. CDR3 DNA: TGTGCCAGCCTTAAGGGGCCGAATAATGAAAAACTGTTTTTT.

CDR3 sequence (DNA): TGTGCCAGCGTCTTAGGGGGTGCAACTAATGAAAAACTGTTTTTT. It translates to CASVLGGATNEKLFF. J is TRBJ1-4 and V is TRBV28; tentative D call: TRBD1 (6 bases). The germline CDR1 and CDR2 sequences are MDHEN and SYDVKM. Trimming cost V 8 bases and J 0 bases, with 13 bases left between them. The CDR3 totals 15 residues.

At least ten counts were recorded for this clone. The V call is TRBV4-1, the J call TRBJ2-4, with TRBD2 matching 7 bases. Germline V CDR1 and CDR2: MGHRA, YSYEKL. V gave up 8 bases and J gave up 1 base; unmatched junction bases: 8. The CDR3 has 15 residues. The CDR3 spells CASSGGVLAKNIQYF. The CDR3 nucleotides are TGCGCCAGCTCGGGGGGAGTTTTGGCCAAAAACATTCAGTACTTC.

This chain connects TRBV13 to TRBJ2-3, with D possibly TRBD1 on 6 matching bases. In germline, CDR1 is PRHDT, CDR2 FYEKMQ (reference sequence). V was cut by 5 bases and J by 5 bases, with 17 bases left in between. This CDR3 has 15 amino acids. The CDR3 loop reads CASSPGGQGRDTQYF. In DNA, the CDR3 is TGTGCCAGCAGCCCGGGCGGGCAGGGGAGAGATACGCAGTATTTT.

This chain links TRBV10-3 with TRBJ1-3; D is unclear. Germline loops: CDR1 ENHRY, CDR2 SYGVKD. Trimming removed 1 base from V and 2 bases from J, with 15 bases in between. The CDR3 consists of 17 residues. CDR3 in DNA: TGTGCCATCAGTGAGTTACCCCCCGACATTACTGGAAACACCATATATTTT. Its protein product is CAISELPPDITGNTIYF.

This chain uses TRBV7-2 with TRBJ2-3; 13 positions agree with TRBD2. The V and J ends lost 5 bases and 0 bases, in that order; junction bases with no gene match: 2. CDR1 SGHTA and CDR2 FQGNSA come from the germline V gene. The CDR3 runs to 16 residues. The CDR3 loop is CASSTGLAGSTDTQYF. The CDR3 DNA follows: TGTGCCAGCAGCACGGGACTAGCGGGGAGCACAGATACGCAGTATTTT.

This clone was observed at least ten times. The chain links TRBV7-8 to TRBJ2-2, with a tentative D call TRBD2 (5 bases). Germline V CDR1 and CDR2: SGHVS, FQNEAQ. There are 13 residues in the CDR3. V was clipped by 7 bases and J by 2 bases, with 8 bases between them. DNA for the CDR3: TGTGCCAGCACCCCGGGAAACACCGGGGAGCTGTTTTTT. Translated, it gives CASTPGNTGELFF.

V is TRBV7-2 and J is TRBJ1-2, with D hard to call. Trimming cost V 5 bases and J 4 bases, with 17 bases left between them. Germline CDR1 SGHTA, CDR2 FQGNSA. This CDR3 is built from 15 residues. This chain's CDR3 is CASSAVVGVGYGYTF. DNA of the CDR3: TGTGCCAGCAGCGCTGTGGTTGGGGTGGGCTATGGCTACACCTTC.

This chain connects TRBV11-2 to TRBJ1-5; 7 nucleotides match TRBD1. V was clipped by 5 bases and J by 2 bases; unmatched bases: 6. From germline, CDR1 is SGHAT and CDR2 FQNNGV. The CDR3 consists of 15 residues. The CDR3 DNA sequence: TGTGCCAGCAGCCTTAACACAGGGGGCAATCAGCCCCAGCATTTT. Its translation: CASSLNTGGNQPQHF.

This clone was seen a handful of times. J is TRBJ1-1 and V is TRBV19, with TRBD1 identical over 7 bases. After removal of 6 bases from V and 0 bases from J, the junction contained 1 base not matched to a gene. In germline, CDR1 is LNHDA, CDR2 SQIVND (reference sequence). The CDR3 has 13 residues. CDR3 loop: CASRGQLNTEAFF. The CDR3, as DNA: TGTGCCAGTAGGGGACAGCTGAACACTGAAGCTTTCTTT.

The gene calls are TRBV29-1 and TRBJ2-1; D perhaps matches TRBD2 (6 bases). Trimming pared 6 bases from V and 3 bases from J, leaving 15 bases between. The germline V gene encodes CDR1 SQVTM and CDR2 ANQGSEA. This CDR3 has 14 amino acids. The CDR3 DNA reads as TGCAGCGTCGGACTACCCCGAGGCTACAATGAGCAGTTCTTC. The encoded protein is CSVGLPRGYNEQFF.

This clone was recorded only once. The chain is built from TRBV5-4 and TRBJ2-2; 7 bases align to TRBD1. In germline, CDR1 is SGHNT, CDR2 YYREEE (reference sequence). The CDR3 length is 16 residues. V lost 3 bases to trimming and J lost 6 bases; unmatched junction nucleotides: 11. The CDR3 nucleotides read TGTGCCAGCAGCTCCCGGGACAGATCCCCCGCCGGGGAGCTGTTTTTT. This codes for CASSSRDRSPAGELFF.

Of note for this clone: Other DNA sequences of this sample code for an identical CDR3. The rearrangement uses TRBV18 and TRBJ1-1; a possible D gene is TRBD1 (5 bases). The CDR3 is 12 amino acids. Trimming cost V 2 bases and J 11 bases, with 12 bases left between them. CDR1 KGHSH and CDR2 LQKENI come from the germline V gene. Here the CDR3 DNA reads TGTGCCAGCTCACCATTTACGACAGAGGCTTTCTTT. It translates to CASSPFTTEAFF. Filled out from reference TRBV18 and TRBJ1-1, the complete variable domain reads NAGVMQNPRHLVRRRGQEARLRCSPMKGHSHVYWYRQLPEEGLKFMVYLQKENIIDESGMPKERFSAEFPKEGPSILRIQQVVRGDSAAYFCASSPFTTEAFFGQGTRLTVV.

The gene calls are TRBV12-1 and TRBJ2-1; TRBD2 is the table's D call, not checked against the DNA. TRBV12-1 is annotated as a pseudogene. The CDR3 runs 18 residues. DNA of the CDR3: TGTGCCAGCAGGCATCTCTCTGCGGGAGGAAGGTCCTACAATGAGCAGTTCTTC. Amino acids: CASRHLSAGGRSYNEQFF.

About this clone: A single base is all that separates this from a far larger clone, so a read error is likely. Other DNA sequences within the sample encode an identical CDR3. The V and J genes are TRBV2 and TRBJ1-1; maybe TRBD1 (6 bases). CDR3 length: 14 residues. Germline V gene lookup returns CDR1 SNHLY and CDR2 FYNNEI. The CDR3 reads CASSSGGRMTEAFF. CDR3 nucleotide sequence: TGTGCCAGCAGTTCGGGGGGGCGCATGACTGAGGCTTTCTTT.

The genes are TRBV28 and TRBJ2-1; 10 nucleotides match TRBD2. Germline V CDR1 and CDR2: MDHEN, SYDVKM. The CDR3 is made up of 15 amino acids. V trimming: 5 bases; J trimming: 5 bases; junction bases outside the gene matches: 6. The CDR3, as DNA: TGTGCCAGCAGTCGGGCTAGCGGGGGCAACAATGAGCAGTTCTTC. Its protein product is CASSRASGGNNEQFF.

Points on this clone: This is likely an artifact of a read error, given a far larger clone one base away. The V and J genes are TRBV9 and TRBJ2-5; D is ambiguous. There are 15 residues in the CDR3. Germline assignment: CDR1 SGDLS and CDR2 YYNGEE. The CDR3 nucleotides read TGTGCCAGCAACGTAGAGGCGTTCCCACAAGAGACCCAGTACTTC. This encodes CASNVEAFPQETQYF.

The chain employs TRBV6-6 and TRBJ2-7; TRBD2 matches 9 bases. The germline V gene has CDR1 MNHNY and CDR2 SVGAGI (reference sequence). The CDR3 runs 15 residues. The junction had 7 bases not matched to a gene; V was cut back by 7 bases and J by 0 bases. The CDR3 protein is CASKTLAGSSYEQYF. Written as DNA, the CDR3 is TGTGCCAGCAAAACACTAGCGGGTAGCTCCTACGAGCAGTACTTC.

The J gene is TRBJ2-1, the V gene TRBV2, with 7 bases identical to TRBD2. This CDR3 spans 15 amino acids. Germline V lookup: CDR1 SNHLY, CDR2 FYNNEI. J gave up 3 bases and V 3 bases, and 5 bases lay outside the gene matches. Here the CDR3 reads CASSDTAGFYNEQFF. For the CDR3, the DNA is TGTGCCAGCAGTGACACAGCGGGATTCTACAATGAGCAGTTCTTC.

At least ten counts were recorded for this clone. This chain joins TRBV2 and TRBJ2-5, with D possibly TRBD1 on 6 matching bases. Trimming left V 5 bases short and J 5 bases short, with 18 bases between. The germline V gene has CDR1 SNHLY and CDR2 FYNNEI. The CDR3 consists of 15 residues. CDR3 region: CASSSDGTLGETQYF. For the CDR3, the DNA is TGTGCCAGCAGTTCGGACGGGACACTTGGTGAGACCCAGTACTTC.

The rearrangement joins TRBV9 to TRBJ2-6; perhaps TRBD1 as D (6 bases). The V gene lost 2 bases and the J gene lost 1 base, with 10 bases spanning the gap. CDR3 length equals 16 residues. In germline, CDR1 is SGDLS, CDR2 YYNGEE. CDR3 residues: CASSVQGISGANVLTF. The CDR3, as DNA: TGTGCCAGCAGCGTGCAGGGGATTTCTGGGGCCAACGTCCTGACTTTC.

The chain uses TRBV6-5 and TRBJ1-2; D not resolved. Between the trimmed V and J ends, which lost 5 bases and 7 bases, there was a span of 11 bases. The CDR3 runs 12 residues. Germline CDR1 reads MNHEY; CDR2 reads SVGAGI. The CDR3 region is CASSPLGAGYTF. The CDR3 region has the DNA TGTGCCAGCAGTCCCCTCGGCGCTGGCTACACCTTC.

In this sample, this clone turned up a few times. The V gene is TRBV7-8, the J gene TRBJ1-4, with D uncertain. The CDR3 spans 15 residues. V shed 1 base and J shed 8 bases, with 14 bases lying between them. CDR1 and CDR2 (germline): SGHVS, FQNEAQ. CDR3 loop: CASSLGGQIIEKLFF. In DNA, the CDR3 is TGTGCCAGCAGCTTAGGAGGGCAGATAATAGAAAAACTGTTTTTT.